The rows below give T cell receptor beta chains drawn from one sample of a study of blood T cell repertoires in COVID-19. Profiled with immunoSEQ multiplex PCR; TCRdb holds only in-frame clones, not every one. The sample yields 100,000 to 150,000 clones, 60% to 80% seen once. The sequenced sample consisted of peripheral blood. The origin of the receptors is a woman in her 70s with acute or convalescent COVID-19. Both conserved end residues are part of each CDR3. The order of the fields is D gene, J gene, V gene, clone size, CDR3 protein, CDR3 DNA. The D gene is left open where the match is weak. Only some rows state a clone size, as once, few, many or a class for expanded clones.

d_call: TRBD1
j_call: TRBJ2-4
v_call: TRBV15
clone_size: -
cdr3_aa: CAIATGSIAKNIQYF
cdr3_nt: TGTGCCATTGCGACAGGGTCGATTGCCAAAAACATTCAGTACTTC

d_call: TRBD1
j_call: TRBJ1-5
v_call: TRBV5-5
clone_size: -
cdr3_aa: CASSLTGDKVQPQHF
cdr3_nt: TGTGCCAGCAGCCTCACAGGGGATAAAGTTCAGCCCCAGCATTTT

d_call: -
j_call: TRBJ1-2
v_call: TRBV24-1
clone_size: -
cdr3_aa: CATSDMDSVYGYTF
cdr3_nt: TGTGCCACCAGTGATATGGACAGCGTCTATGGCTACACCTTC

d_call: TRBD2
j_call: TRBJ2-7
v_call: TRBV25-1
clone_size: -
cdr3_aa: CASSPVREVGLADKQYF
cdr3_nt: TGTGCCAGCAGCCCCGTGCGGGAGGTAGGTCTAGCGGACAAGCAGTACTTC

d_call: -
j_call: TRBJ2-4
v_call: TRBV13
clone_size: -
cdr3_aa: CASSLEQTRKNIQYF
cdr3_nt: TGTGCCAGCAGCTTAGAACAAACCCGCAAAAACATTCAGTACTTC

d_call: -
j_call: TRBJ2-1
v_call: TRBV11-2
clone_size: -
cdr3_aa: CASSLKGSGYNEQFF
cdr3_nt: TGTGCCAGCAGCTTAAAGGGCTCAGGGTACAATGAGCAGTTCTTC

d_call: -
j_call: TRBJ2-2
v_call: TRBV7-2
clone_size: few
cdr3_aa: CASSSQTASGELFF
cdr3_nt: TGTGCCAGCAGCTCACAGACAGCCTCCGGGGAGCTGTTTTTT

d_call: -
j_call: TRBJ1-2
v_call: TRBV5-6
clone_size: -
cdr3_aa: CASTVQGMGGYTF
cdr3_nt: TGTGCCAGCACCGTCCAGGGGATGGGTGGCTACACCTTC

d_call: -
j_call: TRBJ2-1
v_call: TRBV7-7
clone_size: -
cdr3_aa: CASSPFRGSYNEQFF
cdr3_nt: TGTGCCAGCAGCCCCTTCAGAGGCTCCTACAATGAGCAGTTCTTC

d_call: -
j_call: TRBJ2-7
v_call: TRBV5-6
clone_size: -
cdr3_aa: CASSFYGLDSYEQYF
cdr3_nt: TGTGCCAGCAGCTTTTATGGGCTGGATTCCTACGAGCAGTACTTC

d_call: TRBD2
j_call: TRBJ2-5
v_call: TRBV4-3
clone_size: -
cdr3_aa: CASSQDRGGGKETQYF
cdr3_nt: TGCGCCAGCAGCCAAGATCGGGGGGGAGGGAAAGAGACCCAGTACTTC

d_call: TRBD1
j_call: TRBJ2-3
v_call: TRBV6-6
clone_size: -
cdr3_aa: CASRRGQGAQDTQYF
cdr3_nt: TGTGCCAGCAGAAGGGGACAGGGGGCGCAAGATACGCAGTATTTT

d_call: TRBD1
j_call: TRBJ1-2
v_call: TRBV13
clone_size: once
cdr3_aa: CASSYGQGSNYGYTF
cdr3_nt: TGTGCCAGCAGCTACGGACAGGGGTCTAACTATGGCTACACCTTC

d_call: -
j_call: TRBJ1-1
v_call: TRBV28
clone_size: few
cdr3_aa: CASSTQVRFGVWAFF
cdr3_nt: TGTGCCAGCAGTACCCAAGTTCGGTTCGGAGTGTGGGCTTTCTTT

d_call: TRBD2
j_call: TRBJ2-1
v_call: TRBV29-1
clone_size: -
cdr3_aa: CSVEGEGRLNEQFF
cdr3_nt: TGCAGCGTGGAAGGGGAGGGCCGGCTCAATGAGCAGTTCTTC

d_call: -
j_call: TRBJ1-6
v_call: TRBV3-1/TRBV3-2
clone_size: -
cdr3_aa: CASSQGLQGGSPLHF
cdr3_nt: TGTGCCAGCAGCCAAGGGCTACAGGGCGGTTCACCCCTCCACTTT

d_call: TRBD1
j_call: TRBJ1-2
v_call: TRBV27
clone_size: -
cdr3_aa: CASSLSGQSSYGYTF
cdr3_nt: TGTGCCAGCAGTTTATCGGGACAGTCCTCTTATGGCTACACCTTC

d_call: -
j_call: TRBJ1-1
v_call: TRBV7-6
clone_size: once
cdr3_aa: CASSLTGTSEAFF
cdr3_nt: TGTGCCAGCAGCTTAACCGGGACAAGTGAAGCTTTCTTT

d_call: TRBD2
j_call: TRBJ2-1
v_call: TRBV27
clone_size: few
cdr3_aa: CASSLTSGRNEQFF
cdr3_nt: TGTGCCAGCAGTTTAACTAGCGGGAGGAATGAGCAGTTCTTC

d_call: -
j_call: TRBJ1-2
v_call: TRBV7-3
clone_size: few
cdr3_aa: CASSFYSSRRTNYGYTF
cdr3_nt: TGTGCCAGCAGCTTTTATTCCTCCAGGAGGACTAACTATGGCTACACCTTC

d_call: TRBD1
j_call: TRBJ2-5
v_call: TRBV11-2
clone_size: -
cdr3_aa: CASSQGQGNQETQYF
cdr3_nt: TGTGCCAGCAGCCAGGGACAGGGAAACCAAGAGACCCAGTACTTC

d_call: TRBD2
j_call: TRBJ2-3
v_call: TRBV4-3
clone_size: -
cdr3_aa: CASSQDISASGVLDTQYF
cdr3_nt: TGCGCCAGCAGCCAAGATATCTCGGCTAGCGGGGTACTAGATACGCAGTATTTT

d_call: -
j_call: TRBJ1-3
v_call: TRBV6-1
clone_size: once
cdr3_aa: CASSERFGGVGGNTIYF
cdr3_nt: TGTGCCAGCAGTGAACGATTCGGGGGGGTAGGCGGAAACACCATATATTTT

d_call: -
j_call: TRBJ1-6
v_call: TRBV10-2
clone_size: -
cdr3_aa: CASSEHINSPLHF
cdr3_nt: TGCGCCAGCAGTGAGCACATTAATTCACCCCTCCACTTT

d_call: TRBD2
j_call: TRBJ2-5
v_call: TRBV12-5
clone_size: -
cdr3_aa: CASGLLAGEGTQYF
cdr3_nt: TGTGCTAGTGGTTTGCTAGCGGGAGAGGGGACCCAGTACTTC

d_call: -
j_call: TRBJ1-1
v_call: TRBV5-1
clone_size: -
cdr3_aa: CASSWARGNTEAFF
cdr3_nt: TGCGCCAGCAGCTGGGCCAGGGGAAACACTGAAGCTTTCTTT

d_call: TRBD1
j_call: TRBJ1-2
v_call: TRBV5-8
clone_size: few
cdr3_aa: CASPRGRQGDYGYTF
cdr3_nt: TGTGCCAGCCCACGTGGCCGACAGGGGGACTATGGCTACACCTTC

d_call: TRBD2
j_call: TRBJ2-3
v_call: TRBV2
clone_size: -
cdr3_aa: CASRRAGLTDTQYF
cdr3_nt: TGTGCCAGCAGGCGAGCGGGATTAACAGATACGCAGTATTTT

d_call: TRBD1
j_call: TRBJ1-1
v_call: TRBV5-1
clone_size: -
cdr3_aa: CASSLSGTGRTEAFF
cdr3_nt: TGCGCCAGCAGCCTATCCGGGACAGGGAGAACTGAAGCTTTCTTT

d_call: -
j_call: TRBJ1-2
v_call: TRBV7-8
clone_size: -
cdr3_aa: CASSFRANLYGYTF
cdr3_nt: TGTGCCAGCAGCTTCAGGGCAAACCTCTATGGCTACACCTTC

d_call: TRBD1
j_call: TRBJ2-2
v_call: TRBV11-2
clone_size: many
cdr3_aa: CATRDRVTTGELFF
cdr3_nt: TGTGCCACCCGGGACAGGGTAACAACCGGGGAGCTGTTTTTT

d_call: -
j_call: TRBJ1-2
v_call: TRBV6-5
clone_size: -
cdr3_aa: CASSYGHALYGYTF
cdr3_nt: TGTGCCAGCAGTTACGGACATGCCCTCTATGGCTACACCTTC

d_call: -
j_call: TRBJ2-2
v_call: TRBV7-2
clone_size: -
cdr3_aa: CASSPQGGTGELFF
cdr3_nt: TGTGCCAGCAGCCCACAGGGCGGCACCGGGGAGCTGTTTTTT

d_call: -
j_call: TRBJ2-5
v_call: TRBV12-3/TRBV12-4
clone_size: few
cdr3_aa: CASSLPGGETQYF
cdr3_nt: TGTGCCAGCAGTTTACCCGGAGGGGAGACCCAGTACTTC

d_call: -
j_call: TRBJ2-1
v_call: TRBV12-3/TRBV12-4
clone_size: -
cdr3_aa: CASSFTTGEQFF
cdr3_nt: TGTGCCAGCAGTTTCACCACGGGTGAGCAGTTCTTC

d_call: -
j_call: TRBJ1-5
v_call: TRBV6-2/TRBV6-3
clone_size: -
cdr3_aa: CASSYDPGQGYSNQPQHF
cdr3_nt: TGTGCCAGCAGTTACGATCCCGGCCAGGGGTATAGCAATCAGCCCCAGCATTTT

d_call: -
j_call: TRBJ2-3
v_call: TRBV7-9
clone_size: -
cdr3_aa: CASSPFSGGHLYTQYF
cdr3_nt: TGTGCCAGCAGTCCCTTCTCCGGGGGTCACCTCTATACGCAGTATTTT

d_call: TRBD2
j_call: TRBJ2-3
v_call: TRBV6-1
clone_size: -
cdr3_aa: CASSVQLAGGSSTDTQYF
cdr3_nt: TGTGCCAGCAGTGTTCAACTAGCGGGGGGTTCTAGCACAGATACGCAGTATTTT

d_call: TRBD1
j_call: TRBJ1-2
v_call: TRBV10-2
clone_size: few
cdr3_aa: CASSESHRGYGYTF
cdr3_nt: TGCGCCAGCAGTGAGTCGCACAGGGGCTATGGCTACACCTTC

d_call: -
j_call: TRBJ2-2
v_call: TRBV21-1
clone_size: -
cdr3_aa: CASSIIRGIDTGELFF
cdr3_nt: TGTGCCAGCAGCATAATAAGGGGCATAGACACCGGGGAGCTGTTTTTT

d_call: TRBD1
j_call: TRBJ1-2
v_call: TRBV12-3/TRBV12-4
clone_size: -
cdr3_aa: CASSRDRDFGYTF
cdr3_nt: TGTGCCAGCAGCCGGGACAGGGATTTTGGCTACACCTTC

d_call: TRBD1
j_call: TRBJ1-5
v_call: TRBV3-1/TRBV3-2
clone_size: -
cdr3_aa: CASSPMGQAAQPQHF
cdr3_nt: TGTGCCAGCAGCCCAATGGGACAGGCGGCTCAGCCCCAGCATTTT

d_call: TRBD1
j_call: TRBJ2-7
v_call: TRBV6-5
clone_size: -
cdr3_aa: CASSMGQNYEQYF
cdr3_nt: TGTGCCAGCAGCATGGGACAGAACTACGAGCAGTACTTC

d_call: -
j_call: TRBJ2-5
v_call: TRBV11-1
clone_size: few
cdr3_aa: CASSGTQMRETQYF
cdr3_nt: TGTGCCAGCAGCGGGACTCAAATGCGGGAGACCCAGTACTTC

d_call: -
j_call: TRBJ1-5
v_call: TRBV27
clone_size: few
cdr3_aa: CASSTGGSQPQHF
cdr3_nt: TGTGCCAGCAGTACCGGGGGAAGTCAGCCCCAGCATTTT

d_call: -
j_call: TRBJ1-2
v_call: TRBV19
clone_size: few
cdr3_aa: CASRLGGGGYTF
cdr3_nt: TGTGCCAGTAGGCTGGGAGGTGGCGGCTACACCTTC